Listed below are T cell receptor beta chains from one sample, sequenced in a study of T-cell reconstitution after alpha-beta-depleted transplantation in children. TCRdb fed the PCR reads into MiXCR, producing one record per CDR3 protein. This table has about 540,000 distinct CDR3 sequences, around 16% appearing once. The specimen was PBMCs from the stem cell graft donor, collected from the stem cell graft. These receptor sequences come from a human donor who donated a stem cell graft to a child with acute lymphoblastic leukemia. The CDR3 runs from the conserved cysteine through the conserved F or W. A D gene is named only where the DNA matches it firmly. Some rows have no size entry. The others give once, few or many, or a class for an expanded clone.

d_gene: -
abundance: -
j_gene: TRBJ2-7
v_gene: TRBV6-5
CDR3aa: CASSYSSGYPYEQYF
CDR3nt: TGTGCCAGCAGTTACTCGTCAGGGTACCCCTACGAGCAGTACTTC

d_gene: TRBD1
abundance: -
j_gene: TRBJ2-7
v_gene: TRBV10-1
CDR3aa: CASSEGQGIYF
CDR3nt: TGCGCCAGCAGTGAGGGACAGGGGATTTACTTC

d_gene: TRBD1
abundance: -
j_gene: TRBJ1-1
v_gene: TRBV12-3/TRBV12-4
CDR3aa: CASRGQNMNTEAFF
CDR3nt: TGTGCCAGCAGGGGACAGAACATGAACACTGAAGCTTTCTTT

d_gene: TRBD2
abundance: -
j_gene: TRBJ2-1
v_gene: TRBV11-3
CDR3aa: CASSPLGTSGYNEQFF
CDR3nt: TGTGCCAGCAGCCCCCTCGGGACTAGCGGTTACAATGAGCAGTTCTTC

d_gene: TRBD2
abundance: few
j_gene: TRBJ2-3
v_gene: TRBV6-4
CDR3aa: CASSVSGTSGTDTQYF
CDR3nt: TGTGCCAGCAGTGTTTCCGGGACTAGCGGGACAGATACGCAGTATTTT

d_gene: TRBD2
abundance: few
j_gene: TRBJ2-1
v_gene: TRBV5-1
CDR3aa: CASRRTSGDPSYNEQFF
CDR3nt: TGCGCCAGCAGGAGGACTAGCGGGGACCCCTCCTACAATGAGCAGTTCTTC

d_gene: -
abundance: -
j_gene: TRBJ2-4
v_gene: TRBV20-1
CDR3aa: CSAPPAAAHWDKNIQYF
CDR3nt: TGCAGTGCTCCCCCGGCGGCTGCCCACTGGGACAAAAACATTCAGTACTTC

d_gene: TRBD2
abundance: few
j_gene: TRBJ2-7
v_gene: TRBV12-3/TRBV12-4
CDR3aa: CASSLGSGGYYEQYF
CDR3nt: TGTGCCAGCAGTTTAGGCAGCGGGGGCTACTACGAGCAGTACTTC

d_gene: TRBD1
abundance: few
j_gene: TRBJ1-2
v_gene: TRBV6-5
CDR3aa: CASSYSGDSTYGYTF
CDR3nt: TGTGCCAGCAGTTATTCGGGGGACAGTACCTATGGCTACACCTTC

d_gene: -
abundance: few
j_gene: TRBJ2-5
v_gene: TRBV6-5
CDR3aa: CASSYSGSDPSQYF
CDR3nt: TGTGCCAGCAGTTACTCTGGGTCAGATCCTTCCCAGTACTTC

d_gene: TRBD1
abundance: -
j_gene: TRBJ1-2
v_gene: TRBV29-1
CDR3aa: CSVEGTGVPSTGYTF
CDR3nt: TGCAGCGTTGAGGGGACAGGGGTCCCCTCAACCGGCTACACCTTC

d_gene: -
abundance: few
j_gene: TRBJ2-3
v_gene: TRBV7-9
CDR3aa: CASSAGSTSTDTQYF
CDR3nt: TGTGCCAGCAGTGCAGGGAGTACTAGCACAGATACGCAGTATTTT

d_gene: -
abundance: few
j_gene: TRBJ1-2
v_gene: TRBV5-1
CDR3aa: CASSLAGHPGYTF
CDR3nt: TGCGCCAGCAGCTTGGCCGGACACCCGGGCTACACCTTC

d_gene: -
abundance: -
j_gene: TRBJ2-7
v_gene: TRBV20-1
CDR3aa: CSAKESSYEQYF
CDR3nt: TGCAGTGCAAAAGAGAGCTCCTACGAGCAGTACTTC

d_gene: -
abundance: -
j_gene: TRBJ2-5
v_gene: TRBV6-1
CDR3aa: CASSTGGPQETQYF
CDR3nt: TGTGCCAGCAGTACCGGGGGACCCCAAGAGACCCAGTACTTC

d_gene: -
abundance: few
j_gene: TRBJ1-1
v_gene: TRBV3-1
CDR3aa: CASSPGDRSAGSAFF
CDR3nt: TGTGCCAGCAGCCCGGGGGACCGATCGGCGGGGTCGGCTTTCTTT

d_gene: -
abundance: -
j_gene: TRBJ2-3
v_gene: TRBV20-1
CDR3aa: CSARVGSGRNADTQYF
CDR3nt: TGCAGTGCTAGAGTGGGGAGCGGCCGGAACGCAGATACGCAGTATTTT

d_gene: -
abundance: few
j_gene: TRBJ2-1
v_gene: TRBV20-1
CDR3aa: CSAPQVKSYNEQFF
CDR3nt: TGCAGTGCTCCCCAGGTTAAGTCCTACAATGAGCAGTTCTTC

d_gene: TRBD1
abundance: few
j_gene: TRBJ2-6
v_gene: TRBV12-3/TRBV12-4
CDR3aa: CASSSPGQVGIGANVLTF
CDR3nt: TGTGCCAGCAGTTCACCAGGACAGGTTGGGATTGGGGCCAACGTCCTGACTTTC

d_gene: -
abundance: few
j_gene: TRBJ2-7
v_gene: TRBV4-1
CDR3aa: CASSRGSPAEQYF
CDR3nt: TGCGCCAGCAGCCGAGGCTCACCGGCCGAGCAGTACTTC

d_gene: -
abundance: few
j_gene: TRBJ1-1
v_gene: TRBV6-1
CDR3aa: CASSQQGPVGSPEAFF
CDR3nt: TGTGCCAGCAGCCAACAGGGTCCGGTCGGATCTCCTGAAGCTTTCTTT

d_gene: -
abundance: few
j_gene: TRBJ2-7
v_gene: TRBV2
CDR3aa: CASSDPLRGIPSYEQYF
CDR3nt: TGTGCCAGCAGTGATCCGTTACGGGGGATCCCGTCCTACGAGCAGTACTTC

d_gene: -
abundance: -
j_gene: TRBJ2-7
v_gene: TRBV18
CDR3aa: CASSRQESSGNEQYF
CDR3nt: TGTGCCAGCTCACGCCAGGAGAGTTCGGGAAACGAGCAGTACTTC

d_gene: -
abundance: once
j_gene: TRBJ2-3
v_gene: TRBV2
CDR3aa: CASSEALGGSGDTQYF
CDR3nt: TGTGCCAGCAGTGAAGCTCTGGGGGGCTCGGGAGATACGCAGTATTTT

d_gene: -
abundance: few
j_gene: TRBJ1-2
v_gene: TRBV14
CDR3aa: CASSQKAPWASIYGYTF
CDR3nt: TGTGCCAGCAGCCAGAAGGCCCCGTGGGCCTCTATATATGGCTACACCTTC

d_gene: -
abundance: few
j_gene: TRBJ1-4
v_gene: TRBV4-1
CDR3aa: CASSQDLGNTFF
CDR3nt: TGCGCCAGCAGCCAAGATCTGGGTAATACGTTTTTT

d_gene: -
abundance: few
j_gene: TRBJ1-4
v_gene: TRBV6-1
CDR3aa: CATTGGSTNEKLFF
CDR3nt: TGTGCCACCACGGGGGGTTCAACTAATGAAAAACTGTTTTTT

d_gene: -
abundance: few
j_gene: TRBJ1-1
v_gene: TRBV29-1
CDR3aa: CSVSLTEAFF
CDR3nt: TGCAGCGTTTCCCTCACTGAAGCTTTCTTT

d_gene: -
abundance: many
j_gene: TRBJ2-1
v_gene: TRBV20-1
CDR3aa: CSARDRRNEQFF
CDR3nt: TGCAGTGCTAGAGATAGGCGGAATGAGCAGTTCTTC

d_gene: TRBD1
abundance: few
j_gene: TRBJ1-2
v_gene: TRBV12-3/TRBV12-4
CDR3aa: CASSLGGQGNGGYTF
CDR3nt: TGTGCCAGCAGTTTGGGGGGACAGGGCAATGGCGGCTACACCTTC

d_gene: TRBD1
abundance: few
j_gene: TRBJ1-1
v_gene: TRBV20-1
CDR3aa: CSARQGGGTEAFF
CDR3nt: TGCAGTGCTCGACAGGGAGGAGGCACTGAAGCTTTCTTT

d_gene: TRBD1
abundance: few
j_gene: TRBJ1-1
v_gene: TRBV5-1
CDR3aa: CASSRSWDSLNTEAFF
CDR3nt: TGCGCCAGCAGCCGAAGTTGGGACAGCCTGAACACTGAAGCTTTCTTT